This note documents a single T cell receptor (beta chain) sequence. It lacks a known antigen. The sample holds no much larger clone one base away, and base qualities are not on file. This specimen comes from a study of regulatory T cells in long-lasting Graves disease (dated by TCRdb to 2020 to 2022). With regard to the full study: Patients with newly diagnosed Graves' disease had been on antithyroid drugs for under 3 months. The study took place in China and was registered as a clinical trial. A total of roughly 35 samples underwent TCR sequencing, from some 13 patients with persistent Graves' disease and 20 or so patients with newly diagnosed Graves' disease. Patients with persistent Graves' disease were compared with patients with newly diagnosed Graves' disease using TCR sequencing and RNA sequencing of peripheral blood.

Libraries were built with multiplex PCR. The data were produced on an Illumina HiSeq 4000. TCR beta libraries were built with iRepertoire HTBI primers and Arm-PCR amplification of CDR3 regions. Before sequencing, the PCR products went through gel purification. From the authors' description of their analysis: Gene usage analysis of CDR3 amino acid clonotypes relied on the 55 to 80 TRBV and 14 TRBJ segments identified across samples. COPE and FqMerger were used to merge the filtered high-quality paired reads into contigs. Contigs were aligned with BLAST to IMGT TRBV, TRBD and TRBJ reference genes, and CDR3 was defined per IMGT. Any clonotype with a frequency above 0.1% was counted as a highly expanded clone. Shannon entropy was used to measure repertoire diversity, and the Gini coefficient was used to measure V-J evenness. A clonotype found in more than one individual was treated as public. The public reads were reanalyzed by TCRdb: fastp trimming at Q25, MiXCR alignment, in-frame beta chains only. Entries that share a CDR3 protein sequence are merged under the most common genes and DNA. TCRdb, not the original authors, processed these V and J calls. This sample has hundreds of thousands of distinct CDR3 sequences in its table, and roughly 16% of those were observed once. The top ten clones comprise more than 15% of the sample.

Study-wide findings and limitations: The authors acknowledged the small sample size as a limitation that may reduce accuracy. Only the TCR beta chain was sequenced and analyzed. Preferential use of TRBV28, TRBJ1-2 and TRBJ2-5 was observed in persistent disease, whereas TRBV20-1 and TRBJ2-1 were favored in newly diagnosed disease. Persistent patients shared more public clonotypes among themselves (around 2,800) than newly diagnosed patients did (more than 850). The study examined only peripheral blood because the primary lesion, thyroid tissue, could not be accessed. Compared with newly diagnosed patients, patients with persistent Graves' disease had lower TCR Shannon entropy and fewer highly expanded clones, which suggests clonal expansion.

From its cysteine to its phenylalanine, the CDR3 spans 14 amino acids. Here the CDR3 DNA is all that survives: 42 bases in frame from base 1. V drops 2 bases and J drops 4 bases, leaving 10 bases in between. CDR1 and CDR2, looked up from the germline V gene, are SGHRS and YFSETQ. The intended sense of this specimen's time point label: newly diagnosed GD, antithyroid drugs for less than 3 months. For both TCR sequencing and RNA sequencing, RNA was extracted from PBMCs using TRIzol. The diagnosis of Graves' disease followed American Thyroid Association guidelines. Recruitment of patients was carried out at an endocrinology department in Xi'an, China. Each patient gave approximately 9 milliliters of peripheral blood, collected in an EDTA anticoagulant tube. PBMCs were isolated by Ficoll Paque Plus density gradient separation without further T cell sorting. An Agilent 2100 Bioanalyzer and agarose gel were used to check RNA quality, and a NanoDrop 2000 was used to measure RNA concentration.

These data were also reused for a study on T cells in Graves' hyperthyroidism and ophthalmopathy. As the second publication notes: Graves' hyperthyroidism was defined as stable when no progression to ophthalmopathy occurred over 18 months of follow-up. Hyperthyroidism patients were aged 18 to 65 years and newly diagnosed, with disease duration of less than 2 months. Patients with uncontrolled infections, other autoimmune diseases, pregnancy or lactation were excluded. Clinical symptoms, serum thyroxine and TRAb, thyroid ultrasound, and orbital computed tomography formed the basis for the diagnoses. A first-round RT-PCR of the TCR CDR3 used the HTBI primer set with the Qiagen OneStep RT-PCR kit. Most expanded thyroid clonotypes (frequency above 0.001) were also detected in blood, suggesting blood repertoires may reflect thyroid immune responses. A 13 V-J signature model separated ophthalmopathy from stable hyperthyroidism, with 87.88% sensitivity and about 81% specificity in cross-validation and 80%/75% in testing. In validation, the model predicted progression to ophthalmopathy with 55% to 71% sensitivity and 72.22% specificity, a median of approximately 6.5 months before onset. To identify TCR V-J signatures that set the groups apart, the researchers used a discovery cohort of 90 to 100 patients, made up of 40 to 45 with Graves' ophthalmopathy and some 55 with stable Graves' hyperthyroidism. Prospective prediction of ophthalmopathy was tested in an independent validation cohort consisting of 18 to 20 hyperthyroidism patients and more than 15 patients who later progressed to ophthalmopathy. The roughly 91 discovery patients were randomly divided into training and test sets at a 7:3 ratio. The study also compared thyroid tissue and blood T-cell repertoires from 6 or 7 Graves' hyperthyroidism patients. Following sampling, methimazole starting at 30 mg daily was given to hyperthyroidism patients, and high-dose intravenous methylprednisolone was given to ophthalmopathy patients. A second multiplex PCR round built the libraries, followed by size selection and purification. The libraries were sequenced on an Illumina HiSeq2000 using paired-end 100 bp reads. Raw data were processed with SOAPnuke, discarding reads with adapters, uncalled bases, mean Phred below 15, or no exact constant-primer or identifier match. COPE v1.2.5 was used to merge high-quality paired reads, and clonotypes were defined as unique nucleotide sequences. MiTCR v1.1 was used to align clonotypes to the IMGT TRBV, TRBD and TRBJ reference segments. The analysis was restricted to V-J combinations with a frequency above 0.0001, which together covered 99.2% of the repertoires. A TCS score was defined as the ratio between F50 (clonal expansion) and ExV (chaos), using BLOSUM62-based TCRdist between CDR3 peptides within each V-J. Welch's t-statistics and random forest reduced fewer than 550 V-J features to some 14, which were used in a naive Bayes classifier (R e1071). Sample size was not statistically predetermined, and blinding of investigators to group allocation was not performed. The paper describes TCR Vbeta CDR3 sequencing of more than 120 peripheral blood samples, made up of around 41 ophthalmopathy patients, 70 to 80 hyperthyroidism patients and 17 progressor patients.

The sequence derives from a woman in her twenties or thirties with Graves disease. Donor details come from another sample of the same person, matched by shared clones. In this chain, TRBV5-1 is recombined with TRBJ2-1; the D gene is not confidently resolved. Sample: peripheral blood mononuclear cells (PBMCs), taken at new diagnosis, from a patient treated with antithyroid drugs. The DNA sequence is as follows: TGCGCCAGCAGCTTTGATTGGTCATACAATGAGCAGTTCTTC. This codes for CASSFDWSYNEQFF.